This T cell receptor beta chain was found in a study of human T cells and chemical hapten exposure. Study conclusions and caveats: Among TCRs, those above 1 in 1000 frequency were unaffected by DPC sensitization.

The study's library attached unique molecular identifiers to single cDNA molecules. As originally analysed: Sample TCR totals centred on a median of about 92,000, ranging roughly 20,000 to 700,000. TCRdb fed the reads into MiXCR, producing one record per CDR3 protein. The V and J calls and clone size are TCRdb's, not the authors'. The sample shows 95,000 to 150,000 distinct CDR3 sequences, around 8.5% of them seen only once. V gave up 5 bases and J gave up 1 base, with 9 bases separating them. CDR3 length: 14 residues. The germline V gene has CDR1 SEHNR and CDR2 FQNEAQ (reference sequence). It was from unfractionated whole blood that total RNA was extracted. There are a few counts of this clonotype. The target antigen is unknown.

The sample comprised whole blood. The V and J genes are TRBV7-9 and TRBJ2-1, with D perhaps matching TRBD1 or TRBD2 (5 bases each). The source is a human donor in good health. Some clones in this sample may be carry-over from other donors' samples. CDR3 residues: CASSQGESYNEQFF. CDR3 nucleotide sequence: TGTGCCAGCAGCCAAGGGGAGTCCTACAATGAGCAGTTCTTC.